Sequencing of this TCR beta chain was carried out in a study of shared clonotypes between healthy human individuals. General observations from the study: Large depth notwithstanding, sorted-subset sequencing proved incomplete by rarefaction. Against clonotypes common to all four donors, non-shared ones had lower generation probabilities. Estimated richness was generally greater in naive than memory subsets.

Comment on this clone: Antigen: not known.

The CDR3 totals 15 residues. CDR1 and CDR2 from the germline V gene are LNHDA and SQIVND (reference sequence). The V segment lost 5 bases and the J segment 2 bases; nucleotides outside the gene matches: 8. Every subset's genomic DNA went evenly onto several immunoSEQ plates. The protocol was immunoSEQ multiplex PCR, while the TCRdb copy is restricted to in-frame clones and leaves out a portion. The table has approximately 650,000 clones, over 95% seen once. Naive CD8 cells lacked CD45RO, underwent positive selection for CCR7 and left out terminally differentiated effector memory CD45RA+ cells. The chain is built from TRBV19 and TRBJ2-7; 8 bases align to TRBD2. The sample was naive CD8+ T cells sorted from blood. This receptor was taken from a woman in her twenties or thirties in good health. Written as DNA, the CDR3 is TGTGCCAGTAGTGCCGGGGGGGCCCCAACCTACGAGCAGTACTTC. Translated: CASSAGGAPTYEQYF.